This T cell receptor (beta chain) was recovered during a study of blood T cell repertoires in COVID-19 (dated by TCRdb to the early 2020s). Background on the whole study: Samples from collaborators originated in the United States, Italy and Spain and spanned both the acute and convalescent phases of COVID-19. The prospective study material was composed of cDNA or gDNA derived from T cells, B-cell-depleted T cells, or PBMCs. The dataset comprised deeply sampled blood TCRbeta repertoires from subjects exposed to, actively infected with, or recovered from COVID-19. The repertoires were released in a freely available public database intended as a resource for research on the immune response to SARS-CoV-2. The samples were drawn from the first 160 participants of the ongoing ImmuneRACE study and from 1,254 subjects provided by 6 global collaborators. A de-identified subject ID, COVID-19 status, age in years and sex were almost always included in the sample metadata. Where available, HLA class I and class II types were obtained from metadata supplied by the sample provider rather than from assay-based typing.

The CDR3 covers 13 residues, taking in both the cysteine and the phenylalanine. The entry retains the CDR3 DNA only, 39 bases that are in frame from base 1. From the germline V gene (reference sequence), CDR1 is SEHNR and CDR2 is FQNEAQ. V was cut back by 6 bases and J by 7 bases, leaving a gap of 16 bases between them. The collaborating institutions used their own protocols to collect whole blood in K2EDTA tubes. For TCRbeta analysis, collaborators shipped samples as frozen whole blood, isolated PBMCs, or DNA extracted from either of those sample types. What the authors observed across the whole study: The amount of clinical and demographic metadata varied by source and participant and was provided uncurated.

TCRbeta CDR3 regions were amplified from genomic DNA by means of the immunoSEQ Assay, a bias-controlled multiplex PCR. In the original analysis: The number of nucleated cells in each sample was estimated from the amplification of reference gene primers within the assay. To quantify the absolute abundance of each unique TCRbeta CDR3 rearrangement, sequence reads were collapsed and filtered. Productive Simpson clonality was computed per sample as the square root of Simpson's diversity index over productive rearrangements. TCRdb retrieved this table from immuneACCESS and kept in-frame rearrangements only. Not all clones are present; in checked studies, unresolved V genes account for under half, and no reason is known for the remainder. D and trimming were read from the DNA, whereas the V and J calls and clone size are those reported in that table. The sample table lists nearly 200,000 clones, about 90% of them with a count of one. Together, the top ten hold approximately 0.75% of the sample.

This clone was recorded only once. Its recognized antigen is unknown. No much larger clonotype is one base removed from it; base qualities were not supplied. The receptor chain draws on TRBV7-9 and TRBJ2-7; the D gene is perhaps TRBD1, on 7 matching bases. The sequence was collected from a woman in her 70s with acute or convalescent COVID-19. The source material was peripheral blood. The CDR3 reads as follows: CASSIEGAGEQYF. The base sequence is TGTGCCAGCAGTATCGAGGGGGCGGGGGAGCAGTACTTC.